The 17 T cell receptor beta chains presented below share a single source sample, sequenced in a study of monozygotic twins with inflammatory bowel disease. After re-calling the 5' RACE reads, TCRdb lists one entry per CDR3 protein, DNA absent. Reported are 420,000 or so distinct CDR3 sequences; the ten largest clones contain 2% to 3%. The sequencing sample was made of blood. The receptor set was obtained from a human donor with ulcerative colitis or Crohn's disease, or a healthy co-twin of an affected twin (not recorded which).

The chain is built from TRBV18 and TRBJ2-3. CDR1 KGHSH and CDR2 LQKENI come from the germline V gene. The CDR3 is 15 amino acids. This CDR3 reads CASSTTWTSADTQYF.

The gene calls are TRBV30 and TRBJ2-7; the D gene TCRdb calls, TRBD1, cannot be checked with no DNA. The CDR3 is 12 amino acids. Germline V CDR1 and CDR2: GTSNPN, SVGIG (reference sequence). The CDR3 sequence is CAWSTGTYEQYF.

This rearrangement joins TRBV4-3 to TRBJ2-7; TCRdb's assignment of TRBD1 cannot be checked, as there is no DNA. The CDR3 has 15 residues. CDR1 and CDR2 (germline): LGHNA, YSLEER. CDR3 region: CASSQVGQADYEQYF.

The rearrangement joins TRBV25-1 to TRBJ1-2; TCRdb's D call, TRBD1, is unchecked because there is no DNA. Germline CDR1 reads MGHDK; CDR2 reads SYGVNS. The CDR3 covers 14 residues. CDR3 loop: CASSVRGERYGYTF.

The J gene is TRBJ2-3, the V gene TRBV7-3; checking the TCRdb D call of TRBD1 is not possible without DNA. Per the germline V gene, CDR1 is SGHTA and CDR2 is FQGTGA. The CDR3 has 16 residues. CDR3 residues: CASSTGGQGASDTQYF.

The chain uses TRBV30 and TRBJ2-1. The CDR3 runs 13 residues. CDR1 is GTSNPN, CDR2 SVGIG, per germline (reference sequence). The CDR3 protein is CAWDREVHDEQFF.

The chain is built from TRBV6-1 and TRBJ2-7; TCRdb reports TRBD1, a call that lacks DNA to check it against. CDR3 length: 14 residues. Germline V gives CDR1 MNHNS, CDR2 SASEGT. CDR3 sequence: CASRPTGSSYEQYF.

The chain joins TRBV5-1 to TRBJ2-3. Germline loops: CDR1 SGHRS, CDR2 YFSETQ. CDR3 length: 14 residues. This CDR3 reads CASSLDRVADTQYF.

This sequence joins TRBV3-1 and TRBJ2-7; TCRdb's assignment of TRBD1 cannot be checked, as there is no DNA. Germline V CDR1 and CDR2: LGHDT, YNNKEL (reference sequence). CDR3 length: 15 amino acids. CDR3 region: CASSQPGRGVYEQYF.

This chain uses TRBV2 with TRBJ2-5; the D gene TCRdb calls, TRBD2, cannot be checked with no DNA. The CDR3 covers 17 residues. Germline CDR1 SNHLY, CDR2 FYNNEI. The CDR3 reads CASSKEASGRPRETQYF. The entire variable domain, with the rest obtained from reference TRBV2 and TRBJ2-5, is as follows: EPEVTQTPSHQVTQMGQEVILRCVPISNHLYFYWYRQILGQKVEFLVSFYNNEISEKSEIFDDQFSVERPDGSNFTLKIRSTKLEDSAMYFCASSKEASGRPRETQYFGPGTRLLVL.

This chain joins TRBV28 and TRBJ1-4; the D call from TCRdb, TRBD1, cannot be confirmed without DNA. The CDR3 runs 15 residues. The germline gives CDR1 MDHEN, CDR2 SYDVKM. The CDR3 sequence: CASSVNTGPGEKLFF.

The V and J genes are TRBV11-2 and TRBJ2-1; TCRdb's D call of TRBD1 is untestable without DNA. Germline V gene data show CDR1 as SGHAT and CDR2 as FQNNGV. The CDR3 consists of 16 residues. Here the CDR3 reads CASSLRPDISYNEQFF. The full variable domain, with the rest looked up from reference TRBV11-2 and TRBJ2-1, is EAGVAQSPRYKIIEKRQSVAFWCNPISGHATLYWYQQILGQGPKLLIQFQNNGVVDDSQLPKDRFSAERLKGVDSTLKIQPAKLEDSAVYLCASSLRPDISYNEQFFGPGTRLTVL.

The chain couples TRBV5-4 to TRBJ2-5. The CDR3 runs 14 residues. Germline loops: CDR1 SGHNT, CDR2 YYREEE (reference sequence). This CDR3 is CASSYRTYQETQYF.

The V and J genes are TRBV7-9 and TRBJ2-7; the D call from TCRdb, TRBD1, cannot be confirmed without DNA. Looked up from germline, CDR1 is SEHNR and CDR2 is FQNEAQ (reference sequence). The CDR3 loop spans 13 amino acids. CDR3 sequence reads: CASSGTGFYEQYF.

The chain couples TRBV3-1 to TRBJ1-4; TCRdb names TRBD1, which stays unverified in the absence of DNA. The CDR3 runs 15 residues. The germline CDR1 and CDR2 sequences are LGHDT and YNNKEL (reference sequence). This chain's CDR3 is CASSRGPGPNEKLFF.

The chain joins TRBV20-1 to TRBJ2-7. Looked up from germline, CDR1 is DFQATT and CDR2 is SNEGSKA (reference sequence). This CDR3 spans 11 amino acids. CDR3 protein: CSAKRDYEQYF.

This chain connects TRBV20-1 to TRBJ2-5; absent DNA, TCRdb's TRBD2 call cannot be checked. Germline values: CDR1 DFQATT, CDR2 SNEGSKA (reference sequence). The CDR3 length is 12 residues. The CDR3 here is CSELSGVETQYF.